This T cell receptor beta chain was identified during a study of blood T cell repertoires in COVID-19. This table comes from immunoSEQ multiplex PCR, and its TCRdb copy is limited to in-frame clones, with some not included. The sample gives around 300,000 clones, approximately 88% of which show up once; 0.94% is in the top ten. The V gene lost 0 bases and the J gene lost 8 bases, with 11 bases spanning the gap. Per the germline V gene, CDR1 is SGHKS and CDR2 is YYEKEE (reference sequence). CDR3 length equals 13 residues. The specimen sequenced was peripheral blood. The clonotype was recovered from a woman in her thirties or forties who had recovered from COVID-19. V usage is TRBV5-5 and J usage is TRBJ1-1; D unclear. The CDR3: CASSLEQSLEAFF. Here the CDR3 DNA reads TGTGCCAGCAGCTTGGAACAGAGTTTAGAAGCTTTCTTT.